One and the same sample provided the 28 T cell receptor beta chains below, sequenced in a study of T cells after yellow fever vaccination. TCRdb re-called the 5' RACE reads with MiXCR, one entry per CDR3 protein. Of approximately 13,000 distinct CDR3 sequences detected, 4.9% appear once; the ten largest clones hold around half. This sample comprised PBMCs, either bulk or a sorted T-cell subset (CD4+, CD8+, memory, or dextramer-sorted; not recorded which), obtained 45 days after the yellow fever booster vaccination. The receptors stem from a man in his thirties or forties who received the YFV17D yellow fever vaccine.

This clonotype came up many times. The rearrangement joins TRBV10-2 to TRBJ2-3, with D perhaps matching TRBD1 or TRBD2 (5 bases each). The CDR3 extends over 10 amino acids. Per the germline V gene, CDR1 is WSHSY and CDR2 is SAAADI. Trimming cost V 8 bases and J 14 bases, with 14 bases left between them. This chain's CDR3 is CASWGPARYF. CDR3 coding DNA: TGCGCCAGCTGGGGACCCGCGAGGTATTTT.

V usage is TRBV29-1 and J usage is TRBJ2-1; 10 nucleotides agree with TRBD2. The germline gives CDR1 SQVTM, CDR2 ANQGSEA. CDR3 length equals 19 residues. V shed 8 bases, J shed 2 bases, and the junction held 21 bases outside the gene matches. CDR3 in DNA: TGCAGCACGGAGTTCGGAGGACTAGCGGCCCCAGCTCCCTACAATGAGCAGTTCTTC. This sequence encodes CSTEFGGLAAPAPYNEQFF.

This clonotype occurred many times. The V gene is TRBV6-2 or TRBV6-3, the J gene TRBJ2-3; D uncertain. CDR3 length: 14 residues. The germline V and J ends were trimmed by 0 bases and 6 bases, with 10 bases remaining between them. Germline V gene lookup returns CDR1 MNHEY and CDR2 SVGEGT. In DNA, the CDR3 is TGTGCCAGCAGTTACTCGCGAGACGGTGATACGCAGTATTTT. It encodes CASSYSRDGDTQYF.

With respect to this clonotype: A much larger clone differs from this one at a single base, so this may be a read error. The chain recombines TRBV30 with TRBJ2-2; TRBD2 might be the D (6 bases). In germline, CDR1 is GTSNPN, CDR2 SVGIG (reference sequence). This CDR3 is built from 12 residues. V dropped 3 bases and J dropped 9 bases, with 11 bases sitting between them. The CDR3 here is CAWRGTFWELFF. CDR3 in DNA: TGTGCCTGGAGGGGGACTTTTTGGGAGCTGTTTTTT.

This clonotype has a count of ten or more. The chain carries TRBV11-2 and TRBJ2-3; D gene uncertain. Germline CDR1 reads SGHAT; CDR2 reads FQNNGV. Trimming took off 7 bases at V and 4 bases at J, with 12 bases between the two ends. CDR3 length: 13 amino acids. The CDR3 here is CASTPLLADTQYF. Here the CDR3 DNA reads TGTGCCAGCACCCCCCTCCTCGCAGATACGCAGTATTTT.

This clonotype was seen at least ten times. This chain links TRBV19 with TRBJ1-1, with D maybe TRBD1 (6 bases). V was clipped by 7 bases and J by 5 bases, with 17 bases between them. The CDR3 consists of 14 residues. Germline V lookup: CDR1 LNHDA, CDR2 SQIVND (reference sequence). CDR3 sequence reads: CASTPNRVRTEAFF. CDR3 in DNA: TGTGCCAGTACTCCTAACAGGGTTCGTACTGAAGCTTTCTTT.

This clonotype was detected ten times or more. V and J are TRBV10-2 and TRBJ2-5, with D hard to call. V shed 1 base and J shed 0 bases, with 6 bases lying between them. The CDR3 runs 14 residues. From germline, CDR1 is WSHSY and CDR2 SAAADI. The CDR3 sequence: CASSELGYQETQYF. CDR3 nucleotide sequence: TGCGCCAGCAGTGAGTTAGGATACCAAGAGACCCAGTACTTC.

Details on this clonotype: Since a much larger clone is just one base distant, this may be a read error. This rearrangement joins TRBV30 to TRBJ1-1; no clear D. Germline V CDR1 and CDR2: GTSNPN, SVGIG (reference sequence). The germline V and J ends were trimmed by 8 bases and 1 base, with 14 bases remaining between them. The CDR3 covers 13 residues. The CDR3 sequence: CARTRVTNTEAFF. CDR3 DNA sequence: TGTGCCAGAACAAGGGTCACGAACACTGAAGCTTTCTTT.

This clonotype has a count of ten or more. The chain is built from TRBV6-5 and TRBJ1-1; D unresolved. Germline loops: CDR1 MNHEY, CDR2 SVGAGI. CDR3 length equals 14 residues. Trimming stripped 2 bases from V and 1 base from J, with 8 bases between. The CDR3 loop reads CASSYPGKNTEAFF. Here the CDR3 DNA reads TGTGCCAGCAGTTACCCGGGGAAGAACACTGAAGCTTTCTTT.

This clonotype was seen repeatedly, ten times or more. This chain joins TRBV12-3 or TRBV12-4 and TRBJ2-2; the match to TRBD1 covers 8 bases. The CDR3 runs to 14 residues. J lost 3 bases, V lost 6 bases, and 3 bases had no gene match. For the CDR3, the DNA is TGTGCCAGCAGACTGGGACAGGACACCGGGGAGCTGTTTTTT. Encoded protein: CASRLGQDTGELFF.

This clonotype was seen many times. In DNA, the CDR3 is TGCGCCAGCAGCCAAGAAGCTGGACGCACCGGGGAGCTGTTTTTT. This gives the protein CASSQEAGRTGELFF. The chain links TRBV4-3 to TRBJ2-2; D remains unclear. Germline CDR1 is LGHNA and CDR2 is YSLEER. This CDR3 region has 15 residues. Trimming stripped 0 bases from V and 4 bases from J, with 9 bases between.

Ten or more counts support this clonotype. The chain carries TRBV18 and TRBJ1-3; 12 positions agree with TRBD1. Germline assignment: CDR1 KGHSH and CDR2 LQKENI. With 1 base clipped from V and 3 bases from J, the junction kept 4 bases outside the gene matches. This CDR3 has 17 amino acids. The CDR3 DNA sequence: TGTGCCAGCTCACCACAGGGACAGGGGGCGTATGGAAACACCATATATTTT. This translates into CASSPQGQGAYGNTIYF.

This clonotype was counted at least ten times. CDR3 amino acids: CASSLGNRPEAGNIQYF. The DNA of the CDR3 is TGTGCCAGCAGCCTAGGGAATAGACCCGAGGCGGGAAACATTCAGTACTTC. The chain uses TRBV9 and TRBJ2-4, with TRBD2 as a possible D gene (5 bases). Trimming left V 4 bases short and J 6 bases short, with 23 bases between. Germline CDR1 and CDR2: SGDLS and YYNGEE. The CDR3 length is 17 residues.

This clonotype was counted many times. The rearrangement links TRBV25-1 to TRBJ2-5, with unresolved D. This CDR3 region has 14 residues. V shed 3 bases and J shed 0 bases, with 8 bases lying between them. Germline V lookup: CDR1 MGHDK, CDR2 SYGVNS. The CDR3 region is CASSDPEYQETQYF. The CDR3 region has the DNA TGTGCCAGCAGTGATCCGGAGTACCAAGAGACCCAGTACTTC.

This clonotype was picked up many times. The V and J genes are TRBV12-3 or TRBV12-4 and TRBJ1-4, with D possibly being TRBD1 (5 bases). Trimming left V 3 bases short and J 8 bases short, with 34 bases between. This CDR3 spans 21 amino acids. The CDR3 loop is CASSFRLEPRVREALGEKLFF. The CDR3 nucleotides read TGTGCCAGCAGTTTCCGCCTCGAGCCCAGGGTGAGGGAGGCGTTGGGAGAAAAACTGTTTTTT.

Ten or more counts support this clonotype. The chain joins TRBV3-1 to TRBJ2-2; 8 bases map to TRBD2. CDR1 is LGHDT and CDR2 is YNNKEL in the germline V gene (reference sequence). CDR3 length: 15 residues. With V trimmed by 4 bases and J by 6 bases, 7 bases remained unmatched. CDR3 in amino acids: CASSLRLAIAGELFF. The CDR3 bases are TGTGCCAGCAGCCTACGACTAGCGATCGCCGGGGAGCTGTTTTTT.

In this sample, this clonotype turned up many times. The V and J genes are TRBV5-6 and TRBJ2-7, with D perhaps TRBD1 (6 bases). Trimming took off 0 bases at V and 4 bases at J, with 14 bases between the two ends. The CDR3 totals 15 residues. Germline V lookup: CDR1 SGHDT, CDR2 YYEEEE. CDR3 coding DNA: TGTGCCAGCAGCTTGGGCGACAGGACTTATTACGAGCAGTACTTC. It yields the protein CASSLGDRTYYEQYF. Based on the CDR3 plus reference TRBV5-6 and TRBJ2-7, the full variable domain is DAGVTQSPTHLIKTRGQQVTLRCSPKSGHDTVSWYQQALGQGPQFIFQYYEEEERQRGNFPDRFSGHQFPNYSSELNVNALLLGDSALYLCASSLGDRTYYEQYFGPGTRLTVT.

This clonotype showed up many times. This rearrangement joins TRBV2 to TRBJ2-7; 9 bases are shared with TRBD1. CDR1 is SNHLY, CDR2 FYNNEI, per germline. CDR3 length: 12 residues. Losses at the gene ends were 9 bases for V and 3 bases for J; bases not matched to a gene: 3. CDR3 sequence: CASGQGIYEQYF. The DNA of the CDR3 is TGTGCCAGTGGACAGGGGATCTACGAGCAGTACTTC.

This clonotype came up many times. V usage is TRBV7-2 and J usage is TRBJ2-1; 8 bases line up with TRBD2. CDR1 and CDR2 from the germline V gene are SGHTA and FQGNSA. The CDR3 extends over 17 amino acids. Trimming took 5 bases from V and 3 from J; bases not matched to a gene: 12. CDR3 region: CASSQRVLGRDYNEQFF. CDR3 in DNA: TGTGCCAGCAGCCAACGGGTCCTCGGGAGGGACTACAATGAGCAGTTCTTC.

This clonotype has ten or more counts. The chain carries TRBV27 and TRBJ2-6, with 8 bases identical to TRBD1. The CDR3 spans 16 residues. Germline CDR1 is MNHEY and CDR2 is SMNVEV (reference sequence). With 4 bases clipped from V and 3 bases from J, the junction kept 5 bases outside the gene matches. CDR3 protein: CASSWRQGFGANVLTF. The CDR3 DNA reads as TGTGCCAGCAGTTGGAGACAGGGGTTTGGGGCCAACGTCCTGACTTTC.

The sample holds many counts of this clonotype. This chain joins TRBV27 and TRBJ2-1; 7 nucleotides agree with TRBD2. The V gene end was trimmed by 6 bases and the J gene end by 4 bases; junction bases not matched to a gene: 9. The germline V gene has CDR1 MNHEY and CDR2 SMNVEV (reference sequence). The CDR3 runs 15 residues. The CDR3 DNA reads as TGTGCCAGCAGCCAAGCTAGCGGCCCTTACAATGAGCAGTTCTTC. Protein: CASSQASGPYNEQFF.

The chain couples TRBV20-1 to TRBJ1-5, with TRBD1 matching over 12 bases. Germline lookup yields CDR1 DFQATT and CDR2 SNEGSKA (reference sequence). The CDR3 consists of 16 residues. Trimming at V came to 7 bases and at J to 9 bases, leaving 16 bases not matched to a gene. CDR3 nucleotide sequence: TGCAGTGTTAGGGGACAGGGGGCGGGCTGGGGTTGGCCCCAGCATTTT. Translation: CSVRGQGAGWGWPQHF.

This clonotype was seen many times. This sequence joins TRBV24-1 and TRBJ2-3; the D gene is possibly TRBD2 (5 bases). Looked up from germline, CDR1 is KGHDR and CDR2 is SFDVKD. Trimming removed 2 bases at V and 6 bases at J, with 17 bases between. The CDR3 consists of 16 residues. In nucleotides, the CDR3 is TGTGCCACCAGTGATTCGGTCCCTGGCGGGTTGGATACGCAGTATTTT. The encoded protein is CATSDSVPGGLDTQYF.

This clonotype has a count of ten or more. V gene TRBV7-2 combines with J gene TRBJ1-6; the D gene is possibly TRBD1 (6 bases). V lost 3 bases and J 8 bases, leaving 11 bases between the germline ends. Germline V gene data show CDR1 as SGHTA and CDR2 as FQGNSA. CDR3 length: 14 amino acids. Here the CDR3 reads CASSLAGVYSPLHF. The DNA of the CDR3 is TGTGCCAGCAGCTTGGCAGGGGTTTATTCACCCCTCCACTTT.

The sample holds many counts of this clonotype. The rearrangement links TRBV7-8 to TRBJ2-1; 9 nucleotides match TRBD2. The CDR3 sequence is 17 residues long. With 1 base clipped from V and 5 bases from J, the junction kept 9 bases outside the gene matches. Germline lookup yields CDR1 SGHVS and CDR2 FQNEAQ. Written as DNA, the CDR3 is TGTGCCAGCAGCTTAGTACGACTAGCGGCCCCTCACAATGAGCAGTTCTTC. Translated, it gives CASSLVRLAAPHNEQFF.

This clonotype was detected many times. The chain recombines TRBV7-2 with TRBJ2-3, with D possibly matching TRBD2 (5 bases). Trimming cost V 0 bases and J 1 base, with 5 bases left between them. There are 14 residues in the CDR3. The germline V gene encodes CDR1 SGHTA and CDR2 FQGNSA. The CDR3 DNA is TGTGCCAGCAGCTTAGCTAGCGGCACAGATACGCAGTATTTT. This encodes CASSLASGTDTQYF.

Comments on this clonotype: With a much larger clone just one base away, this may be a read error. V gene TRBV19 combines with J gene TRBJ2-1; D gene uncertain. CDR1 and CDR2 from the germline V gene are LNHDA and SQIVND (reference sequence). V was pared by 4 bases and J by 3 bases, with 10 bases between. The CDR3 has 14 amino acids. The CDR3 DNA reads as TGTGCCAGTAGTACGGGTGGAGTCTACAATGAGCAGTTCTTC. This gives the protein CASSTGGVYNEQFF.

This clonotype appeared many times. This chain connects TRBV27 to TRBJ2-7; D is unresolved. V lost 3 bases, J lost 6 bases, and 12 bases lay in between. The CDR3 covers 13 residues. Germline V lookup: CDR1 MNHEY, CDR2 SMNVEV (reference sequence). The CDR3 is CASSFDEWGEQYF. The CDR3 nucleotides are TGTGCCAGCAGTTTTGACGAGTGGGGCGAGCAGTACTTC.